This TCR beta chain was found in a study of CD8+ T cells in alopecia areata. As for the study in general: Patients received oral tofacitinib, 5 to 10 mg twice daily, for moderate-to-severe alopecia areata. Study-wide results and caveats: During tofacitinib treatment, many expanded lesional clones remained in scalp and blood. Unlike in mice, where it was clearer, TCR sharing across patients was less clear, possibly HLA-related.

To note about this clone: What it recognizes is unknown.

V lost 3 bases and J 6 bases, leaving 10 bases between the germline ends. Germline lookup yields CDR1 SGHNT and CDR2 YYREEE (reference sequence). This CDR3 spans 12 amino acids. It was cDNA, reverse transcribed from extracted RNA, that served as the sequencing template. Some clones are missing from TCRdb's copy, which holds only in-frame ones; the method was immunoSEQ multiplex PCR. The top ten clones hold less than 20% of a sample with about 140,000 clones, 45% to 60% of them seen once. Treatment meaning: oral pan-JAK inhibitor, 5-10 mg twice daily. Those with alopecia areata gave lesional scalp punch biopsies and peripheral blood.

This clonotype was sampled from a human donor with alopecia areata. Here the sequenced sample was CD8+ T cells sorted from blood, taken at week 4, from a patient treated with tofacitinib. The rearrangement links TRBV5-4 to TRBJ2-7, with no clear D. The CDR3 region is CASSWGLSEQYF. In DNA, the CDR3 is TGTGCCAGCAGCTGGGGTCTCTCCGAGCAGTACTTC.